The next 8 T cell receptor beta chains were all read from a single sample in a study of T-cell reconstitution after alpha-beta-depleted transplantation in children. Preparation of the TCRbeta library used unique molecular identifiers. MiXCR, run by TCRdb on the PCR reads, gives a single entry per CDR3 protein. The repertoire holds about 240,000 distinct CDR3 sequences, 12% seen once, with 2.6% in the top ten. The sample here was PBMCs from the stem cell graft donor, taken from the stem cell graft. The receptors stem from a human donor who donated a stem cell graft to a child with acute lymphoblastic leukemia.

This rearrangement joins TRBV28 to TRBJ2-5; 9 positions match TRBD2. The CDR3 runs 15 residues. Germline V gives CDR1 MDHEN, CDR2 SYDVKM. The V and J ends lost 2 bases and 1 base, in that order; junction bases with no gene match: 2. CDR3 nucleotide sequence: TGTGCCAGCAGTTTAGTAGCGGGAGTCCAAGAGACCCAGTACTTC. As protein: CASSLVAGVQETQYF.

This chain connects TRBV28 to TRBJ2-7; 8 nucleotides align to TRBD1. The CDR3 covers 13 residues. Trimming took 8 bases from V and 3 from J; bases not matched to a gene: 6. Germline values: CDR1 MDHEN, CDR2 SYDVKM. The CDR3 loop is CASAPGGIYEQYF. CDR3 bases: TGTGCCAGCGCCCCAGGGGGCATCTACGAGCAGTACTTC.

This clonotype has only one observation. A read error is possible here, since a much larger clone lies one base away. The J gene is TRBJ2-2, the V gene TRBV6-2 or TRBV6-3; D unclear. The germline CDR1 and CDR2 sequences are MNHEY and SVGEGT. With 4 bases removed from V and 6 bases from J, the gap between germline ends came to 9 bases. The CDR3 is 13 residues long. The DNA of the CDR3 is TGTGCCAGCAGTTCCCGGAATGCCGGGGAGCTGTTTTTT. Its protein product is CASSSRNAGELFF.

This clonotype was recorded many times. V and J are TRBV20-1 and TRBJ2-1; maybe TRBD2 (5 bases). V lost 0 bases and J 6 bases, leaving 15 bases between the germline ends. Germline CDR1 and CDR2: DFQATT and SNEGSKA (reference sequence). This CDR3 region has 15 residues. The CDR3 DNA sequence: TGCAGTGCTAGAGACGGCGCCCGTGCGGGCAATGAGCAGTTCTTC. Amino acids: CSARDGARAGNEQFF.

This clonotype was observed at least ten times. This chain links TRBV4-1 with TRBJ1-2; TRBD1 agrees at 7 bases. V was pared by 0 bases and J by 7 bases, with 20 bases of the junction left unmatched. Germline CDR1 is MGHRA and CDR2 is YSYEKL. The CDR3 totals 19 residues. The CDR3: CASSQEEPGQYIPWGGYTF. The CDR3, as DNA: TGCGCCAGCAGCCAAGAGGAGCCGGGACAGTACATACCTTGGGGTGGCTACACCTTC.

This clonotype was recorded many times. The rearrangement links TRBV7-9 to TRBJ1-5; D possibly corresponds to TRBD1 (6 bases). This CDR3 is 17 amino acids long. Germline CDR1 and CDR2: SEHNR and FQNEAQ (reference sequence). V lost 5 bases to trimming and J lost 1 base, with 18 bases between them. The CDR3: CASSPMGGQASNQPQHF. CDR3 nucleotide sequence: TGTGCCAGCAGCCCCATGGGGGGGCAGGCCAGCAATCAGCCCCAGCATTTT.

This clonotype appeared many times. V is TRBV20-1 and J is TRBJ1-5, with D possibly matching TRBD1 (5 bases). Trimming left V 0 bases short and J 4 bases short, with 13 bases between. Germline V lookup: CDR1 DFQATT, CDR2 SNEGSKA (reference sequence). The CDR3 loop spans 15 amino acids. The CDR3 loop is CSARDSVRVNQPQHF. CDR3 nucleotides: TGCAGTGCTAGAGATTCTGTCAGGGTTAATCAGCCCCAGCATTTT.

J is TRBJ1-1 and V is TRBV5-1; the D is unclear. Germline loops: CDR1 SGHRS, CDR2 YFSETQ. Trimming cost V 4 bases and J 2 bases, with 18 bases left between them. The CDR3 runs to 16 residues. In nucleotides, the CDR3 is TGCGCCAGCAGCCTAAGGACGGAGAAGGGTAACACTGAAGCTTTCTTT. Encoded protein: CASSLRTEKGNTEAFF.